This T cell receptor beta chain is drawn from a study of cytomegalovirus exposure and HLA in healthy donors (TCRdb year 2017). Regarding the complete study: An earlier analysis of some 550 of the donors reported 250 to 300 Gb of sequence data and roughly 100 million unique TCR beta sequences from 150 million to 200 million T cells. An early release covering about 600 HLA-typed donors comprised roughly 300 gigabases of sequencing data and roughly 85 million unique TCR sequences. Among some 400 genotyped donors of the cohort, an average of roughly 230,000 unique TCR beta nucleotide sequences was sequenced per donor, of which 15% to 20% were non-productive. Rather than using new phenotypic data, the later analysis identified candidate immune exposures from TCR beta sequences and from how often those sequences occurred across donors. The study was designed to test whether signatures of past pathogen exposure could be identified by cataloging public T cell receptors. The study profiled the T cell repertoires of about 640 subjects by immunosequencing and related them to cytomegalovirus serostatus. An earlier analysis of 587 of the donors applied high-throughput TCR beta sequencing to assess whether each TCR beta V gene segment acted as functional or pseudogenic. To predict cytomegalovirus infection status, the study brought together high-throughput TCR immunosequencing, statistical association of individual TCRs with disease status, and machine learning. Of the roughly 400 genotyped donors, approximately 81% were placed in the genetic ancestry cluster associated with self-reported Caucasian donors. Donor age, sex, ethnicity and CMV serostatus were compiled together with the repertoire data. In a later genetic analysis, genome-wide SNP genotypes for about 55% of the roughly 700 donors were used, and that subset was treated as a discovery cohort. Because of strong linkage in the cohort, roughly five DR-DQ haplotypes were treated as single units for association and clustering. Every discovery cohort repertoire had been produced on one sequencing platform. A later analysis re-analyzed previously published TCR beta repertoires from about 600 donors and added high-resolution HLA genotyping to study TCR occurrence patterns. A separate validation cohort of roughly 120 different subjects was used in addition to the 666-subject first cohort. The number of donors typed differed by locus, with roughly 629-640 for A, B, C, DRB1 and DQB1, 522 for DQA1, 606 for DPA1, and 450 to 480 for DPB1. HLA typing covered class I and class II loci at four-digit resolution.

About this clone itself: Its antigen is unknown. Qualities for individual bases were not recorded, and no much larger clone is one base off.

The cohort comprised approximately 700 healthy bone marrow donors. At the time of sampling, all cohort members were nominally healthy, though unrecorded immune exposures were likely present. The donor was CMV seronegative and belonged to the group of 350 to 400 seronegative cohort members. A peripheral blood sample was collected from each donor, and TCR beta sequencing was performed on peripheral blood mononuclear cells. Genomic DNA extraction from the blood cell samples was performed with the Qiagen DNeasy Blood Extraction Kit. From cysteine to phenylalanine, the CDR3 is 17 amino acids long. The DNA shown is the 51-base CDR3, in frame from base 1. V ends up 6 bases short and J 1 base short, with an unmatched junction base count of 15. CDR1 and CDR2 were assigned from the germline V gene as SQVTM and ANQGSEA. Library method: the immunoSEQ multiplex PCR assay. For the multiplex PCR, a mixture combining 60 forward primers for TCR Vbeta segments and 13 reverse primers for TCR Jbeta segments was used. Amplification of the CDR3 region of rearranged TCR beta genes was performed with a multiplex PCR assay on genomic DNA. Amplified TCR beta libraries were sequenced as 87-base-pair reads on the Illumina HiSeq System. The published analysis was carried out like this. A later analysis counted 65 million to 90 million unique TCR beta chains across the 650 to 700 repertoires, and about 10 million of these chains were shared by at least two donors. Raw reads were error-corrected and collapsed into unique sequences with a nearest-neighbor algorithm that merged closely related sequences to remove PCR and sequencing errors. V, D and J gene segments were assigned by aligning CDR3 sequences to IMGT reference sequences. For a sequence to be retained, at least a six-nucleotide match to both a V gene segment and a J gene segment was required. Rearrangements were classified as productive when the CDR3 lacked stop codons and remained in frame with V and J, and all other rearrangements were classified as non-productive. CDR3 was defined according to IMGT convention as the region running from the second conserved V-encoded cysteine to the conserved J-encoded phenylalanine. In an earlier analysis of 500 to 650 of the donors, sequences lacking an unambiguous match to a single V gene segment were excluded. An earlier analysis of fewer than 750 of the donors classified V segments as functional when productive rearrangements were above 56.7% and as segregating when the standard deviation between donors was above 5%. A statistical classification framework was built to diagnose cytomegalovirus status from the catalog of TCR beta chain sequences. In a later analysis, TCR nucleotide sequences were compared against IMGT/GENE-DB human TR gene sequences so that V and J genes could be assigned. The TCRdist pipeline was used in a later analysis to assign CDR3 sequences and most-parsimonious VDJ recombination scenarios. In a later analysis, each TCR beta chain was defined by its CDR3 amino acid sequence together with its V-gene family, and reads lacking a unique V-gene family were excluded. In a later analysis, 450 to 600 highly shared, low-generation-probability nucleotide sequences were removed to address suspected cross-contamination and a sequencing artifact. In a later analysis, a clonal expansion index was calculated for each public chain from normalized within-repertoire ranks of inferred template counts. Generation probabilities in a later analysis came from a VDJ recombination model fitted to out-of-frame rearrangements, and those results were checked against IGoR. A later analysis scored TCR-TCR, TCR-HLA and TCR-CMV co-occurrence with hypergeometric tests, applying a repertoire-size bias correction to TCR pairs. In a later analysis, false discovery rates were estimated by permuting HLA or CMV assignments 20 times. In a later analysis, co-occurring TCRs were grouped with DBSCAN, and TCRdist sequence similarity was added when clustering was performed within HLA-allele-positive subsets. Co-occurrence clustering excluded repertoires with fewer than 30,000 or more than 120,000 public chains, plus five with anomalous nucleotide sharing. The clones in this table, taken by TCRdb from immuneACCESS, are in-frame only. Not every clone is retained; where verified, under half of the shortfall comes from an unresolved V gene, and the cause of the rest is unknown. V and J calls and clone size follow that table, whereas D and trimming were derived from the DNA. The sample table lists 120,000 or so clones, about four fifths of them with a count of one. The top ten clonotypes cover about 2% of the sample.

Broader findings and caveats from the paper: The cohort was sequenced for TCR beta chains only, and without alpha or paired-chain data the features that could be detected were limited. Presence/absence analyses assumed roughly uniform sequencing depth across donors, an assumption that may not hold. A cluster of highly shared sequence variants was judged likely to be a technical artifact of the sequencing pipeline. A later analysis found that TCR association rates varied across HLA loci, with DRB1 alleles showing the most associated TCRs and HLA-C alleles the fewest. Because counts were too low, roughly 18 rarely observed V segments, including chromosome 9 orphons, were left out of the earlier analysis of approximately 500 of the donors. In an earlier analysis of approximately 600 of the donors, most TCR beta V segments were observed in productive rearrangements about 87% or about 30% of the time, broadly matching IMGT annotations. V-gene and J-gene trimming of TCR beta chains was associated with a missense DCLRE1C variant in a later genetic analysis, and the association was replicated in an independent cohort. Several of the top co-occurrence clusters appeared to be linked to parvovirus B19, influenza, CMV and Epstein-Barr virus, according to a later analysis. The authors suggested that the approach could potentially be extended to other disease states and immunological phenotypes. In vitro tests confirmed that a few of the cytomegalovirus-associated TCR beta chains recognize cytomegalovirus antigens. The study listed 164 TCR beta chains as associated with cytomegalovirus. Because some donors lacked HLA typing at each locus, the association tests relied only on the typed subset. In a later analysis, HLA-associated TCR beta chains showed more clonal expansion and lower generation probabilities than non-associated chains that were equally common. For the cohort, immune exposure information was limited to CMV serostatus. A further reported finding was that TCR beta sequences accurately predicted the HLA-A and HLA-B alleles for most subjects in the first cohort. Strong co-occurrence of HLA alleles, especially DR and DQ, made assigning TCR associations to individual alleles difficult. Linkage disequilibrium might explain the correlated functional status among segregating V segments, but an unknown experimental factor could not be excluded. According to a later analysis, most CMV-associated TCR beta chains appeared to be HLA-restricted, and the HLA associations seemed to be driven largely by CMV exposure. Compared with the roughly 670-donor mean, donors in an Asian-associated ancestry cluster had fewer N-insertions in productive TCRs, according to a later genetic analysis. In both the original and validation cohorts, the classifier was reported to diagnose cytomegalovirus status with high specificity and sensitivity. While some public TCRs were present in many individuals, most TCR sequences turned up only very rarely across donors. Some IMGT-functional V segments, including TRBV6-2 and TRBV6-3, could not be told apart with the 87-base-pair reads, so those segments were excluded. A later analysis associated approximately 17,000 TCR beta sequences with specific HLA alleles at a false discovery rate of 0.05.

The specimen was PBMCs. Recombination linked TRBV29-1 to TRBJ2-7; 10 central bases correspond to TRBD1. The sequence was collected from a man in his late teens or twenties in good health and CMV-seronegative. The CDR3: CSVENRRGQGPSYEQYF. In nucleotide form, the sequence is TGCAGCGTCGAAAATAGGCGGGGACAGGGGCCTTCCTACGAGCAGTACTTC.